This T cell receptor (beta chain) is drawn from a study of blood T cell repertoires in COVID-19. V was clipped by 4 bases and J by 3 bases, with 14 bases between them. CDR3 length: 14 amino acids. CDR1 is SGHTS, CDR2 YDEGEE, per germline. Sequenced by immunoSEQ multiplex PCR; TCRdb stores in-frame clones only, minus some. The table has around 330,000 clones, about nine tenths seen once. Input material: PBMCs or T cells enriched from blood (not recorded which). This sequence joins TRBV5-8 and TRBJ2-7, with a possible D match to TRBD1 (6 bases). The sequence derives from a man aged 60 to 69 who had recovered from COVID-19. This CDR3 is CASSNWGPGYEQYF. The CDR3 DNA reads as TGTGCCAGCAGCAATTGGGGGCCGGGCTACGAGCAGTACTTC.